Below are 4 T cell receptor beta chains sequenced from a single sample in a study of Ad26.COV2.S vaccination and SARS-CoV-2 variants (dated by TCRdb to about 2021). Sample treatment or condition, as interpreted from the label and publication: some 20 received Ad26.COV2.S at low or high dose, single or two shots; about five received placebo; per-sample allocation not given. For vaccine and placebo recipients, the sequenced repertoires came from samples collected on day 63 after the first injection. Library prep was done by the immunoSEQ multiplex PCR assay. Here the immuneACCESS table is served through TCRdb, limited to in-frame sequences with V and J called. Missing clones are a known gap in these copies; in checked studies unresolved V genes cover under half, and the rest lacks a known reason. Recorded for this sample are hundreds of thousands of clones; about 89% of them occurred a single time. Of the sample, 1.5% falls within the top ten clones.

Sequencing was performed on peripheral blood, taken in a trial of Ad26.COV2.S vaccine versus placebo. These receptors were obtained from a person aged 18-65 years who received the Ad26.COV2.S COVID-19 vaccine or a placebo.

The chain recombines TRBV7-2 with TRBJ1-5, with D perhaps matching TRBD1 (5 bases). The CDR3 runs to 18 residues. The germline V and J ends were trimmed by 1 base and 0 bases, with 16 bases remaining between them. In germline, CDR1 is SGHTA, CDR2 FQGNSA. DNA of the CDR3: TGTGCCAGCAGCTTAGTGTTCGGGGGAAGAGATAGCAATCAGCCCCAGCATTTT. Translation gives CASSLVFGGRDSNQPQHF.

The J gene is TRBJ2-1, the V gene TRBV29-1, with 10 bases aligning to TRBD2. The CDR3 has 13 residues. The ends lost 4 bases at V and 10 bases at J; junction bases unmatched: 7. Germline V gene data show CDR1 as SQVTM and CDR2 as ANQGSEA. The CDR3 sequence: CSVGLAGLREQFF. DNA of the CDR3: TGCAGCGTTGGACTAGCGGGTCTCAGAGAGCAGTTCTTC.

As for this clone: The sample has other DNA sequences that encode this CDR3 too. The chain employs TRBV12-3 or TRBV12-4 and TRBJ1-1, with 7 bases that match TRBD1. With V trimmed by 6 bases and J by 5 bases, 6 bases remained unmatched. There are 13 residues in the CDR3. CDR3 DNA: TGTGCCAGCAGCCCGACAGGGTTGACTGAAGCTTTCTTT. Its protein product is CASSPTGLTEAFF.

This clone was found once. The CDR3 DNA reads as TGTGCCAGTAGTCCGGGACAGGGGTTCACTGAAGCTTTCTTT. Its protein product is CASSPGQGFTEAFF. The V gene is TRBV19, the J gene TRBJ1-1; 10 bases fit TRBD1. Germline CDR1 is LNHDA and CDR2 is SQIVND (reference sequence). The junction had 4 bases not matched to a gene; V was cut back by 5 bases and J by 4 bases. CDR3 length: 14 amino acids.